This record concerns one TCR beta chain sequence. CDR1 is SGDLS and CDR2 is YYNGEE in the germline V gene. The CDR3 is 10 amino acids. Trimming stripped 0 bases from V and 10 bases from J, with 1 base between. This record belongs to a study of shared clonotypes between healthy human individuals. Produced via immunoSEQ multiplex PCR; TCRdb's table is partial and in-frame only. The sample consists of about 710,000 clones, 73% of them appearing once. Adult Caucasians living in Nashville, Tennessee made up all of the donors. Input material: memory CD4+ T cells sorted from blood. The sample's subset: CD45RA-negative fraction. The sequence derives from a woman in her 30s in good health. V and J are TRBV9 and TRBJ2-2; no reliable D call. CDR3 region: CASSVVELFF. The CDR3 DNA reads as TGTGCCAGCAGCGTAGTGGAGCTGTTTTTT.